Following are 10 T cell receptor beta chains from one sample sequenced in a study of blood T cell repertoires in COVID-19. Using immunoSEQ multiplex PCR, the repertoire was profiled, and TCRdb retains in-frame clones only, with some absent. The sample holds more than 350,000 clones; around 90% are singletons and the top ten take 3%. The sequencing sample was made of peripheral blood. All receptors come from a woman aged 25 to 39 with COVID-19, enrolled during active disease.

This clone was observed once. The chain joins TRBV27 to TRBJ2-6; 7 bases agree with TRBD1. J lost 2 bases, V lost 3 bases, and 7 bases had no gene match. Germline CDR1 reads MNHEY; CDR2 reads SMNVEV (reference sequence). The CDR3 is 17 residues long. The CDR3 DNA sequence: TGTGCCAGCAGTTTCACACCCCAGGGGGCTGGGGCCAACGTCCTGACTTTC. Protein: CASSFTPQGAGANVLTF. Looking up the rest from reference TRBV27 and TRBJ2-6 gives the full variable domain: EAQVTQNPRYLITVTGKKLTVTCSQNMNHEYMSWYRQDPGLGLRQIYYSMNVEVTDKGDVPEGYKVSRKEKRNFPLILESPSPNQTSLYFCASSFTPQGAGANVLTFGAGSRLTVL.

This chain joins TRBV4-1 and TRBJ2-3, with 10 bases aligning to TRBD1. There are 16 residues in the CDR3. Germline CDR1 and CDR2: MGHRA and YSYEKL. V gave up 3 bases and J gave up 1 base; unmatched junction bases: 4. CDR3 loop: CASSQTGTGGTDTQYF. In nucleotides, the CDR3 is TGCGCCAGCAGCCAGACCGGGACAGGGGGCACAGATACGCAGTATTTT.

The chain is built from TRBV5-4 and TRBJ1-1, with D unresolved. Per the germline V gene, CDR1 is SGHNT and CDR2 is YYREEE (reference sequence). The CDR3 extends over 14 amino acids. Trimming removed 2 bases from V and 2 bases from J, with 10 bases in between. CDR3 DNA: TGTGCCAGCAGCTTAAACAGCGGTAACACTGAAGCTTTCTTT. The encoded protein is CASSLNSGNTEAFF. Full variable domain (rest looked up from reference TRBV5-4 and TRBJ1-1): ETGVTQSPTHLIKTRGQQVTLRCSSQSGHNTVSWYQQALGQGPQFIFQYYREEENGRGNFPPRFSGLQFPNYSSELNVNALELDDSALYLCASSLNSGNTEAFFGQGTRLTVV.

This clone occurred once. The chain is built from TRBV2 and TRBJ2-1; TRBD2 matches at 10 bases. The CDR3 loop spans 17 amino acids. Per germline, CDR1 SNHLY and CDR2 FYNNEI. The junction had 7 bases not matched to a gene; V was cut back by 1 base and J by 4 bases. The CDR3 bases are TGTGCCAGCAGTGAAGGGCTAGCGGGGGTTGCTTACAATGAGCAGTTCTTC. This gives the protein CASSEGLAGVAYNEQFF.

The chain combines TRBV4-3 with TRBJ1-6, with TRBD1 as a possible D gene (5 bases). The CDR3 loop spans 15 amino acids. Per germline, CDR1 LGHNA and CDR2 YSLEER. The V end was cut by 0 bases, the J end by 9 bases, with 12 bases between. The CDR3 here is CASSQEAGYASPLHF. The CDR3 DNA is TGCGCCAGCAGCCAAGAGGCAGGGTACGCTTCACCCCTCCACTTT.

This clone has only a few counts. The chain joins TRBV4-1 to TRBJ2-1, with TRBD1 as a possible D gene (5 bases). Germline CDR1 and CDR2: MGHRA and YSYEKL. The CDR3 has 16 residues. V shed 5 bases and J shed 3 bases, with 17 bases lying between them. CDR3 protein: CASSMDLDSYYNEQFF. CDR3 nucleotide sequence: TGCGCCAGCAGCATGGACCTCGACAGCTACTACAATGAGCAGTTCTTC.

The CDR3 DNA sequence: TGTGCCAGCAGCGTCGAACAGGAAAAACTGTTTTTT. Its protein product is CASSVEQEKLFF. The chain recombines TRBV11-2 with TRBJ1-4; the D is unclear. CDR1 and CDR2 from the germline V gene are SGHAT and FQNNGV. The V end was cut by 5 bases, the J end by 8 bases, with 9 bases between. This CDR3 has 12 residues.

A single count supports this clone. The chain is built from TRBV19 and TRBJ1-5, with 7 positions matching TRBD1. Germline V gene data show CDR1 as LNHDA and CDR2 as SQIVND (reference sequence). The V segment lost 9 bases and the J segment 4 bases; nucleotides outside the gene matches: 6. The CDR3 runs to 13 residues. As DNA, the CDR3 is TGTGCCAGCGGTAAGGGGGCAAATCAGCCCCAGCATTTT. Translated, it gives CASGKGANQPQHF.

The chain couples TRBV19 to TRBJ2-7; D not resolved. This CDR3 has 13 residues. The germline CDR1 and CDR2 sequences are LNHDA and SQIVND (reference sequence). V was clipped by 4 bases and J by 2 bases, with 9 bases between them. The CDR3 DNA is TGTGCCAGTAGTACAGTCCCCCCCTACGAGCAGTACTTC. Amino acid sequence: CASSTVPPYEQYF. The full variable domain, its missing parts supplied by reference TRBV19 and TRBJ2-7, is DGGITQSPKYLFRKEGQNVTLSCEQNLNHDAMYWYRQDPGQGLRLIYYSQIVNDFQKGDIAEGYSVSREKKESFPLTVTSAQKNPTAFYLCASSTVPPYEQYFGPGTRLTVT.

The genes are TRBV28 and TRBJ2-2; maybe TRBD1 (5 bases). The germline CDR1 and CDR2 sequences are MDHEN and SYDVKM. Trimming left V 3 bases short and J 3 bases short, with 14 bases between. The CDR3 length is 16 residues. Here the CDR3 reads CASSFLGQAHTGELFF. The CDR3 DNA sequence: TGTGCCAGCAGTTTTCTGGGGCAGGCTCACACCGGGGAGCTGTTTTTT. The variable domain in full, completed from reference TRBV28 and TRBJ2-2, reads DVKVTQSSRYLVKRTGEKVFLECVQDMDHENMFWYRQDPGLGLRLIYFSYDVKMKEKGDIPEGYSVSREKKERFSLILESASTNQTSMYLCASSFLGQAHTGELFFGEGSRLTVL.